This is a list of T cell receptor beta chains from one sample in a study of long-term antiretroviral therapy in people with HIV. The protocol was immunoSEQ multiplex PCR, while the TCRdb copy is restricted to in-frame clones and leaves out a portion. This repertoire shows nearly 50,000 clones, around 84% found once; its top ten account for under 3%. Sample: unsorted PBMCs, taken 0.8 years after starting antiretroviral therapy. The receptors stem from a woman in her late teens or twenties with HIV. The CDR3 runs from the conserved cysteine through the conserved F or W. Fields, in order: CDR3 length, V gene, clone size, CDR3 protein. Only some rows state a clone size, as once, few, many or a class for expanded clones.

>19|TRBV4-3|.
CASSQEPGLAGFYTDTQYF
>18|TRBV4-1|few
CASSQDRGLAVVTGELFF
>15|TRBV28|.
CASSPVGGGYYEQYF
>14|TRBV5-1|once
CASSFSPSGNEQYF
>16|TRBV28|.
CASRNQASGSQGRQFF
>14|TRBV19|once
CASSSGSTTGELFF
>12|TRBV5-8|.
CASSARGETQYF
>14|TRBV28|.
CASSLYPGNTEAFF
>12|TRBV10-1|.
CASLIKTGELFF
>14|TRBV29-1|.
CSVRGRGKLNEQYF
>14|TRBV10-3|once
CAINQDEGLETQYF
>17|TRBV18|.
CASSPLTGDASSGGYTF
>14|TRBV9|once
CASSPRSDYNEQFF
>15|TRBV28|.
CASSLLGANKNIQYF
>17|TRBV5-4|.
CASSGRDRVSGANVLTF
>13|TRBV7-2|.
CASSYPGNQPQHF
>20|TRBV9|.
CASSHPIAGRNQDGQREQYF
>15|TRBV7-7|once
CASSLSGTPYNEQFF
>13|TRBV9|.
CASSSHSGNTIYF
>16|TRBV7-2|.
CASSSPGQGVGYEQYF
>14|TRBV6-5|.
CASSLSLNTDTQYF
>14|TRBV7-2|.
CASSLVWGSDGYTF
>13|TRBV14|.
CASRGARRGGYTF
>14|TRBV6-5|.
CASSPRLDSYEQYF
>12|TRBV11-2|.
CASSWGRNGYTF
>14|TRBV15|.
CATSREAAGYGYTF
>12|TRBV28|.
CASRLNTGELFF
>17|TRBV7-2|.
CASSLGPRRASGNTIYF
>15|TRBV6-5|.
CASSPGSLAQETQYF
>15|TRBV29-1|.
CSVEPATSGLYEQYF
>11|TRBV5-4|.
CASSFTDTQYF
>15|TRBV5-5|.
CASSRHDRGTYEQYF
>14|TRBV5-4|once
CASSSAGVRTEQYF